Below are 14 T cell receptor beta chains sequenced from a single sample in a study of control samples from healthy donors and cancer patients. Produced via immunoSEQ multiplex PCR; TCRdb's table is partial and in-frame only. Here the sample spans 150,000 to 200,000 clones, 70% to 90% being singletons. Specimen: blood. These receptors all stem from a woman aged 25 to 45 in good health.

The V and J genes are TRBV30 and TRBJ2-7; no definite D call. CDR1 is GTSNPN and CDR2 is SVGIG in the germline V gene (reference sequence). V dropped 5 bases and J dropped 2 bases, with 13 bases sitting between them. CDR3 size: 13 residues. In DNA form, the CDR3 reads TGTGCCTGGGATATTTTGACAACCTACGAGCAGTACGTC. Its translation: CAWDILTTYEQYV.

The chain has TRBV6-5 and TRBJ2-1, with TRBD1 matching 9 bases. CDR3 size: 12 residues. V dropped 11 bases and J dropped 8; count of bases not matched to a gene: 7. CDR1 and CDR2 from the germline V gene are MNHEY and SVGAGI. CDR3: CASRDRVYEQFF. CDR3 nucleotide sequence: TGTGCCTCCCGGGACAGGGTTTATGAGCAGTTCTTC.

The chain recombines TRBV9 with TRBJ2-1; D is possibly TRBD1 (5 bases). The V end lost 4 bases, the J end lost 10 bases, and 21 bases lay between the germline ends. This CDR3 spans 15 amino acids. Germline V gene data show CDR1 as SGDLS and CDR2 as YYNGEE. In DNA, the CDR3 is TGTGCCAGCAGCCCTCGGACACTTATGAACTCAGAGCAGTTCTTC. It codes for CASSPRTLMNSEQFF. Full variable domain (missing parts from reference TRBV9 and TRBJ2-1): DSGVTQTPKHLITATGQRVTLRCSPRSGDLSVYWYQQSLDQGLQFLIQYYNGEERAKGNILERFSAQQFPDLHSELNLSSLELGDSALYFCASSPRTLMNSEQFFGPGTRLTVL.

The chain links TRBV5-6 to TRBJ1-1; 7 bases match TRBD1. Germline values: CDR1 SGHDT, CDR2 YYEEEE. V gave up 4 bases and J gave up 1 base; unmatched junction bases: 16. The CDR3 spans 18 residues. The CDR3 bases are TGTGCCAGCAGCCCACTAACATCGGACAGGACTAAGAACACTGAAGCTTTCTTT. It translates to CASSPLTSDRTKNTEAFF.

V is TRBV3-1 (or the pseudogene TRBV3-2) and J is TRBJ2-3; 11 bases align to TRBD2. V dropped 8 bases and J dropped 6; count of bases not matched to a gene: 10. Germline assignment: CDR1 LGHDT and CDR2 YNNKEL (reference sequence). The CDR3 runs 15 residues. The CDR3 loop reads CASGPSGGPRDTQYF. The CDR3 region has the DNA TGTGCCAGCGGGCCTAGCGGGGGGCCGCGGGATACGCAGTATTTT.

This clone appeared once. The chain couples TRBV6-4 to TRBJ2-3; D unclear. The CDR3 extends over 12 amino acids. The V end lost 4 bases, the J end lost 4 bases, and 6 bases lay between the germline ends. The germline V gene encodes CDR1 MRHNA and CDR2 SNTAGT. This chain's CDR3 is CASSGTSDTQYF. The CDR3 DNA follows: TGTGCCAGCAGTGGTACCTCAGATACGCAGTATTTT.

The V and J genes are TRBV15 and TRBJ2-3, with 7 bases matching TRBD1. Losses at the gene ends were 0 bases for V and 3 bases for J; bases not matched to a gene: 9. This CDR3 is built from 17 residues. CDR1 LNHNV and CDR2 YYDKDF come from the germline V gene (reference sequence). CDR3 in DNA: TGTGCCACCAGCAGAGAGAACACAGGGGTTTGGACAGATACGCAGTATTTT. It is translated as CATSRENTGVWTDTQYF.

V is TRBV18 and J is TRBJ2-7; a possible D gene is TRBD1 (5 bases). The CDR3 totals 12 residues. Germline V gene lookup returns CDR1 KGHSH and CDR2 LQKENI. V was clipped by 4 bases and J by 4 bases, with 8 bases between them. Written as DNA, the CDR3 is TGTGCCAGCTCACGTCAGGGATACGAGCAGTACTTC. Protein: CASSRQGYEQYF.

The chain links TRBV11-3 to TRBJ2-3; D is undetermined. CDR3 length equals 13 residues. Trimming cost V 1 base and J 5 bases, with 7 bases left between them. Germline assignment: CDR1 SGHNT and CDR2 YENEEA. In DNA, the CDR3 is TGTGCCAGCAGCTTAGGTTCGGGAGATACGCAGTATTTT. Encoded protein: CASSLGSGDTQYF.

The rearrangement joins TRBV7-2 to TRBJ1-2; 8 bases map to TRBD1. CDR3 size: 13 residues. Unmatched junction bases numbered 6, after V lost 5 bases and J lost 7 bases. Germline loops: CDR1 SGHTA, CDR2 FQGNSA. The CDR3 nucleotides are TGTGCCAGCAGCGCCGGCACAGGGGGTGGCTACACCTTC. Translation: CASSAGTGGGYTF.

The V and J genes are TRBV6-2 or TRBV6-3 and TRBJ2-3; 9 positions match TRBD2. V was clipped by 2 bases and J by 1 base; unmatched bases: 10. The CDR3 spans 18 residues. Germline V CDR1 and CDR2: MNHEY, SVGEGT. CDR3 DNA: TGTGCCAGCAGTTACGGGTTAGCGGGAGTTTCTGGCACAGATACGCAGTATTTT. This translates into CASSYGLAGVSGTDTQYF.

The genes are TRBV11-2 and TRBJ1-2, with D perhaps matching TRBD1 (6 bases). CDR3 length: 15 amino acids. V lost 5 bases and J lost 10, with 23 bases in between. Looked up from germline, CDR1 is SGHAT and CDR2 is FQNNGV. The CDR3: CASSRSQGISPSYTF. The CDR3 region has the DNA TGTGCCAGCAGCCGTTCCCAGGGGATATCTCCGTCCTACACCTTC.

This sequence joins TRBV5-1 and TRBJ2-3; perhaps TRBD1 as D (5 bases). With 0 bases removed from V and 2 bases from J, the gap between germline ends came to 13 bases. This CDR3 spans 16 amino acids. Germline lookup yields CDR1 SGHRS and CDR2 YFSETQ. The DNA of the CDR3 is TGCGCCAGCAGCTTGGCGCAGGGATCGGTCACAGATACGCAGTATTTT. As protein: CASSLAQGSVTDTQYF.

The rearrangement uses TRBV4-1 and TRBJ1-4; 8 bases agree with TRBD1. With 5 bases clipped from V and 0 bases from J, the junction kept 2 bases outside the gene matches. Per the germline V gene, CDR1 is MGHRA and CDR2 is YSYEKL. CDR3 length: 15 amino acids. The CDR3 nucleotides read TGCGCCAGCAGCGTACAGGGGGCAACTAATGAAAAACTGTTTTTT. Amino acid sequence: CASSVQGATNEKLFF.